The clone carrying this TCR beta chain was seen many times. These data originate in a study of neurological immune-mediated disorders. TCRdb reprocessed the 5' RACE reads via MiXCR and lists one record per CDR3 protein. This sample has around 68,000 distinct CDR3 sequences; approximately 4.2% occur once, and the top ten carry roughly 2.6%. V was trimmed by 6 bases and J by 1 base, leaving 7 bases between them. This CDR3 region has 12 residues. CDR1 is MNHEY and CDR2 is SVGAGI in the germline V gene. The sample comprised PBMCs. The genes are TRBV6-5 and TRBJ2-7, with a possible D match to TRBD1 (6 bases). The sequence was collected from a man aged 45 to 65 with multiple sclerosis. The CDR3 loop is CASSQGSYEQYF. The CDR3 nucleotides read TGTGCCAGCAGCCAGGGGTCCTACGAGCAGTACTTC.